This TCR beta chain was documented in a study of molecular identifiers for immune sequencing clone quantification. About the research overall: Replicate RNA from roughly 18,000 or 92,000 naive CD8 T cells formed five aliquots; four were sequenced.

Unmatched junction bases numbered 26, after V lost 0 bases and J lost 4 bases. Looked up from germline, CDR1 is MNHEY and CDR2 is SVGAGI. This CDR3 is built from 24 residues. This clonotype has a handful of counts. Antigen unknown. Listed TCR primers, together with previously described methods, were used for the bulk TCR libraries. TCRdb redid the calling of the PCR reads with MiXCR, one entry per CDR3 protein. Seen here are hundreds of thousands of distinct CDR3 sequences, less than 30% observed once, and the top ten hold 0.7% to 0.95%. Study outcomes and limitations: Clones carrying above 20 RNA copies accounted for over 97% of effector molecules, under 1% in naive cells.

Naive CD8 T cells were sorted, and the gate applied was CD8+CD4-CCR7+CD45RA+. The chain links TRBV6-5 to TRBJ2-7; 14 bases map to TRBD2. The sample was naive CD8+ T cells from blood, with Jurkat cell RNA spiked in. The sample's subset: FACS-sorted CD8+CD4-CCR7+CD45RA+ naive T cells. The clonotype originates from a human donor in good health. Some libraries in this study had Jurkat cell RNA spiked in. The CDR3 loop is CASSYSRFSVLNAGTSGSGYEQYF. Written as DNA, the CDR3 is TGTGCCAGCAGTTACTCTCGCTTCTCGGTTCTGAATGCTGGGACTAGCGGGAGTGGGTACGAGCAGTACTTC.